These T cell receptor beta chains were read from a single sample in a study of T cells in localized non-small cell lung cancer. Libraries were prepared by immunoSEQ multiplex PCR; TCRdb keeps only in-frame clonotypes and omits some of them. The repertoire consists of about 70,000 clones, with roughly 90% occurring once and the leading ten covering just over 20%. This specimen was peripheral blood, taken before any cancer treatment. These receptors were obtained from a male donor at least 60 years old with stage III squamous cell lung carcinoma. CDR3s include the opening cysteine and the closing phenylalanine or tryptophan. The D gene is left open where the match is weak. A clone size is listed for some rows: how often the clone was seen (once, few, many), or a class if it is expanded.

TRBV4-3,.,.,TRBJ1-4,TGCGCCAGCAGCCAAGGGGGACAAGCAAATGAAAAACTGTTTTTT,CASSQGGQANEKLFF
TRBV6-6,.,.,TRBJ1-2,TGTGCCAGCAGTTACTCGGCAGGAACAAACTATGGCTACACCTTC,CASSYSAGTNYGYTF
TRBV15,.,.,TRBJ1-2,TGTGCCACCAGCAGAGATCGGGACTCTTCCTATGGCTACACCTTC,CATSRDRDSSYGYTF
TRBV5-6,TRBD2,few,TRBJ2-3,TGTGCCAGCAGCTTAATTATCCCTAGCGGTACCACAGATACGCAGTATTTT,CASSLIIPSGTTDTQYF
TRBV2,.,.,TRBJ1-1,TGTGCCAGCAGTGTGGGGGGCCGGACTGAAGCTTTCTTT,CASSVGGRTEAFF
TRBV7-9,TRBD2,few,TRBJ2-5,TGTGCCAGCAGCCCACCGGGACTATCGAACCAAGAGACCCAGTACTTC,CASSPPGLSNQETQYF
TRBV5-1,.,.,TRBJ1-4,TGCGCCAGCAGCCCGAGCTTGGCTAATGAAAAACTGTTTTTT,CASSPSLANEKLFF
TRBV7-9,.,.,TRBJ1-6,TGTGCCAGCAGCTTGTCTGGATTTAATTCACCCCTCCACTTT,CASSLSGFNSPLHF
TRBV6-6,.,.,TRBJ2-2,TGTGCCAGCACCGTGGACAGGGAGGGCACCGGGGAGCTGTTTTTT,CASTVDREGTGELFF
TRBV10-1,.,.,TRBJ2-3,TGCGCCAGCCGGTCGATAGATACGCAGTATTTT,CASRSIDTQYF